Listed below are T cell receptor beta chains from one sample, sequenced in a study of blood T cells in healthy people across ages. TCRdb analysed the 5' RACE reads with MiXCR anew, one entry per CDR3 protein. The sample comprises fewer than 900,000 distinct CDR3 sequences, 35% to 40% of which are singletons, and roughly 13% rests with the top ten. The sample comprised blood. These TCRs come from a man younger than 35 in good health. The CDR3 runs from the conserved cysteine through the conserved F or W. Each record gives: V gene, D gene, clone size, J gene, CDR3 protein, CDR3 DNA. D genes are given only for firm matches. Clone size is stated in some rows and not others, as once, few, many or a class when expanded.

v_gene: TRBV7-9; d_gene: NA; abundance: once; j_gene: TRBJ2-3; CDR3aa: CASSLGALDTPYF; CDR3nt: TGTGCCAGCAGCTTAGGGGCGTTGGATACGCCGTATTTT
v_gene: TRBV14; d_gene: NA; abundance: NA; j_gene: TRBJ1-1; CDR3aa: CASSPNWERGDTEAFF; CDR3nt: TGTGCCAGCAGTCCAAACTGGGAAAGGGGTGACACTGAAGCTTTCTTT
v_gene: TRBV20-1; d_gene: TRBD1; abundance: NA; j_gene: TRBJ2-7; CDR3aa: CSAIHGDRGYEQYF; CDR3nt: TGCAGTGCTATCCACGGGGACAGGGGCTACGAGCAGTACTTC
v_gene: TRBV13; d_gene: TRBD1; abundance: NA; j_gene: TRBJ2-2; CDR3aa: CASSPDQGANTGELFF; CDR3nt: TGTGCCAGCAGCCCGGATCAGGGGGCGAACACCGGGGAGCTGTTTTTT
v_gene: TRBV7-9; d_gene: NA; abundance: NA; j_gene: TRBJ2-7; CDR3aa: CASSLALGHEQYF; CDR3nt: TGTGCCAGCAGCTTAGCATTGGGGCACGAGCAGTACTTC
v_gene: TRBV24-1; d_gene: NA; abundance: few; j_gene: TRBJ2-3; CDR3aa: CATSDPRGRRADTQYF; CDR3nt: TGTGCCACCAGTGATCCCCGGGGACGCAGGGCAGATACGCAGTATTTT
v_gene: TRBV7-2; d_gene: TRBD1; abundance: few; j_gene: TRBJ2-5; CDR3aa: CASSLAGYHPGQGNNEQYF; CDR3nt: TGTGCCAGCAGCTTAGCGGGCTACCACCCGGGACAGGGCAACAATGAGCAGTACTTC
v_gene: TRBV10-3; d_gene: TRBD1; abundance: few; j_gene: TRBJ2-5; CDR3aa: CAIGNRGLQETQYF; CDR3nt: TGTGCCATCGGCAACAGGGGGTTACAAGAGACCCAGTACTTC
v_gene: TRBV15; d_gene: NA; abundance: NA; j_gene: TRBJ2-5; CDR3aa: CATSRDKRDGQYF; CDR3nt: TGTGCCACCAGCAGAGACAAGAGAGACGGGCAGTACTTC
v_gene: TRBV28; d_gene: NA; abundance: few; j_gene: TRBJ1-2; CDR3aa: CASSLETINYGYTF; CDR3nt: TGTGCCAGCAGTTTAGAGACAATTAACTATGGCTACACCTTC
v_gene: TRBV7-2; d_gene: NA; abundance: NA; j_gene: TRBJ2-2; CDR3aa: CASSLAPSGGTNTGELFF; CDR3nt: TGTGCCAGCAGCTTAGCCCCGTCAGGAGGGACGAACACCGGGGAGCTGTTTTTT
v_gene: TRBV4-3; d_gene: NA; abundance: NA; j_gene: TRBJ2-3; CDR3aa: CASSLTMDSTDTQYF; CDR3nt: TGCGCCAGCAGCCTAACGATGGATAGCACAGATACGCAGTATTTT
v_gene: TRBV30; d_gene: NA; abundance: NA; j_gene: TRBJ2-7; CDR3aa: CAWSTSRTLGYEQYF; CDR3nt: TGTGCCTGGAGTACCTCGAGGACACTAGGCTACGAGCAGTACTTC
v_gene: TRBV29-1; d_gene: NA; abundance: many; j_gene: TRBJ2-3; CDR3aa: CSVGGRSTDTQYF; CDR3nt: TGCAGCGTTGGGGGCAGGAGCACAGATACGCAGTATTTT
v_gene: TRBV6-6; d_gene: NA; abundance: few; j_gene: TRBJ2-3; CDR3aa: CASRREDTQYF; CDR3nt: TGTGCCAGCAGGAGGGAAGATACGCAGTATTTT
v_gene: TRBV6-5; d_gene: NA; abundance: few; j_gene: TRBJ1-1; CDR3aa: CASSKPQGFNTEAFF; CDR3nt: TGTGCCAGCAGTAAACCACAGGGATTTAACACTGAAGCTTTCTTT
v_gene: TRBV30; d_gene: NA; abundance: NA; j_gene: TRBJ1-5; CDR3aa: CAWSVQWGNQPQHF; CDR3nt: TGTGCCTGGAGCGTACAGTGGGGAAATCAGCCCCAGCATTTT
v_gene: TRBV9; d_gene: TRBD2; abundance: NA; j_gene: TRBJ2-2; CDR3aa: CASSVLAGTGELFF; CDR3nt: TGTGCCAGCAGCGTTCTAGCGGGGACCGGGGAGCTGTTTTTT
v_gene: TRBV5-1; d_gene: NA; abundance: few; j_gene: TRBJ1-2; CDR3aa: CASSQMGRNYGYTF; CDR3nt: TGCGCCAGCAGCCAAATGGGACGGAACTATGGCTACACCTTC
v_gene: TRBV7-9; d_gene: NA; abundance: few; j_gene: TRBJ2-1; CDR3aa: CASSLAQAIPPEQFF; CDR3nt: TGTGCCAGCAGCTTAGCGCAGGCGATTCCCCCTGAGCAGTTCTTC
v_gene: TRBV28; d_gene: NA; abundance: NA; j_gene: TRBJ1-2; CDR3aa: CASSLNRVNYGYTF; CDR3nt: TGTGCCAGCAGTTTAAACAGGGTTAACTATGGCTACACCTTC
v_gene: TRBV3-1; d_gene: TRBD2; abundance: NA; j_gene: TRBJ2-1; CDR3aa: CASSHVLAGRNEQFF; CDR3nt: TGTGCCAGCAGCCACGTACTAGCGGGGCGCAATGAGCAGTTCTTC
v_gene: TRBV20-1; d_gene: NA; abundance: NA; j_gene: TRBJ1-2; CDR3aa: CSARLRTVSYGYTF; CDR3nt: TGCAGTGCTAGACTACGGACCGTCAGCTATGGCTACACCTTC
v_gene: TRBV27; d_gene: TRBD1; abundance: many; j_gene: TRBJ1-6; CDR3aa: CASSRRQGAHNSPLHF; CDR3nt: TGTGCCAGCAGCAGAAGACAGGGGGCCCATAATTCACCCCTCCACTTT
v_gene: TRBV20-1; d_gene: NA; abundance: many; j_gene: TRBJ2-2; CDR3aa: CSARDPGPWGAGTGELFF; CDR3nt: TGCAGTGCTAGAGATCCCGGGCCGTGGGGGGCAGGCACCGGGGAGCTGTTTTTT
v_gene: TRBV7-2; d_gene: TRBD2; abundance: NA; j_gene: TRBJ2-2; CDR3aa: CASSLLAGGLNTGELFF; CDR3nt: TGTGCCAGCAGCTTACTAGCGGGGGGTCTGAACACCGGGGAGCTGTTTTTT
v_gene: TRBV15; d_gene: TRBD2; abundance: NA; j_gene: TRBJ2-1; CDR3aa: CATATALAGASYNEQFF; CDR3nt: TGTGCCACCGCGACCGCACTAGCGGGGGCCAGTTACAATGAGCAGTTCTTC
v_gene: TRBV18; d_gene: NA; abundance: NA; j_gene: TRBJ1-1; CDR3aa: CASSPRDEAFF; CDR3nt: TGTGCCAGCTCACCCCGAGATGAAGCTTTCTTT
v_gene: TRBV27; d_gene: TRBD2; abundance: NA; j_gene: TRBJ2-1; CDR3aa: CASSFGASGLNEQFF; CDR3nt: TGTGCCAGCAGTTTTGGGGCTAGCGGTCTTAATGAGCAGTTCTTC
v_gene: TRBV19; d_gene: NA; abundance: NA; j_gene: TRBJ2-7; CDR3aa: CASSGVVGDLYF; CDR3nt: TGTGCCAGTTCGGGGGTTGTGGGGGATCTGTACTTC
v_gene: TRBV27; d_gene: NA; abundance: NA; j_gene: TRBJ2-3; CDR3aa: CASSSLQGLTADTQYF; CDR3nt: TGTGCCAGCAGTTCTTTACAGGGTTTGACGGCAGATACGCAGTATTTT
v_gene: TRBV5-6; d_gene: NA; abundance: NA; j_gene: TRBJ2-6; CDR3aa: CAGSLTTTVLTF; CDR3nt: TGTGCCGGCAGCTTGACTACGACCGTCCTGACTTTC
v_gene: TRBV5-1; d_gene: NA; abundance: few; j_gene: TRBJ1-4; CDR3aa: CARSLRLGGGEKLFF; CDR3nt: TGCGCCCGCAGCCTGAGATTGGGGGGTGGTGAAAAACTGTTTTTT
v_gene: TRBV29-1; d_gene: NA; abundance: NA; j_gene: TRBJ1-1; CDR3aa: CSVVGMGQGTEAFF; CDR3nt: TGCAGCGTTGTTGGGATGGGCCAGGGCACTGAAGCTTTCTTT
v_gene: TRBV4-1; d_gene: TRBD2; abundance: NA; j_gene: TRBJ2-3; CDR3aa: CASSQDLAGGLGDTQYF; CDR3nt: TGCGCCAGCAGCCAAGATCTCGCGGGGGGGTTGGGAGATACGCAGTATTTT
v_gene: TRBV27; d_gene: NA; abundance: NA; j_gene: TRBJ2-7; CDR3aa: CASSLGGALNEQYF; CDR3nt: TGTGCCAGCAGTTTAGGGGGGGCGCTTAACGAGCAGTACTTC